The rows below give T cell receptor beta chains drawn from one sample of a study of OX40 agonist ivuxolimab in advanced cancers. Sequenced by immunoSEQ multiplex PCR; TCRdb stores in-frame clones only, minus some. The sample has approximately 26,000 clones, more than 85% seen once. The sample was CD4+ or CD8+ T cells sorted from blood, taken in a trial of the OX40 agonist ivuxolimab. The receptors were gathered from an adult with an advanced solid tumor such as melanoma, head and neck, liver or kidney cancer. The conserved cysteine and the conserved F or W are not part of the CDR3 here. Each record gives: D gene, V gene, J gene, CDR3 length, CDR3 protein. D genes are given only for firm matches.

.	TRBV6-6	TRBJ1-5	12	ASSRSGVKQPQH
.	TRBV29-1	TRBJ2-7	13	SVEGSAGSSYEQY
TRBD1	TRBV18	TRBJ2-7	12	ASSPGTGPYEQY
TRBD2	TRBV5-1	TRBJ2-5	14	ASSLTSGPGQETQY
TRBD2	TRBV9	TRBJ2-3	18	ASSVASTGRAGGPSDTQY
.	TRBV9	TRBJ2-1	10	ASSASGNEQF
TRBD2	TRBV11-2	TRBJ2-1	13	ASSLVGGGPNEQF
.	TRBV5-1	TRBJ2-3	14	ASSPDSPTTTDTQY
.	TRBV6-4	TRBJ2-7	11	ATPQVEQGEQY
.	TRBV7-9	TRBJ2-1	15	ASSPFLSTHSYNEQF